The rows below give T cell receptor beta chains drawn from one sample of a study of human T cells and chemical hapten exposure. In TCRdb, the RACE reads were re-called with MiXCR into one record per CDR3 protein. The sample contains roughly 50,000 distinct CDR3 sequences, more than 9.5% of which appear only once. The material was whole blood, obtained in connection with sensitization to the hapten diphenylcyclopropenone (DPC). The receptor set was obtained from a woman aged 35 to 49 with alopecia areata. Some clones in this sample may be carry-over from other donors' samples. The CDR3 runs from the conserved cysteine through the conserved F or W. The order of the fields is V gene, clone size, J gene, D gene, CDR3 DNA, CDR3 protein. A D gene is named only where the DNA matches it firmly. Expanded clones get a size class; other rows say once, few or many, or leave the size out.

v_call: TRBV18; clone_size: many; j_call: TRBJ1-5; d_call: TRBD1; cdr3_nt: TGTGCCAGCTCGCAGGGACAGGGGGGCCAGCCCCAGCATTTT; cdr3_aa: CASSQGQGGQPQHF
v_call: TRBV20-1; clone_size: many; j_call: TRBJ2-3; d_call: -; cdr3_nt: TGCAGTGCTAGAGATTATCGCTATAAAGATTCGGGTACGCAGTATTTT; cdr3_aa: CSARDYRYKDSGTQYF
v_call: TRBV4-3; clone_size: many; j_call: TRBJ1-2; d_call: TRBD1; cdr3_nt: TGCGCCAGCAGCCGAACACAGGGGGCTGATGGCTACACCTTC; cdr3_aa: CASSRTQGADGYTF
v_call: TRBV20-1; clone_size: few; j_call: TRBJ1-1; d_call: -; cdr3_nt: TGCAGTGCTAGAACGGCCGCATCGGACACTGAAGCTTTCTTT; cdr3_aa: CSARTAASDTEAFF
v_call: TRBV3-1; clone_size: few; j_call: TRBJ1-1; d_call: -; cdr3_nt: TGTGCCAGCAGCCAGGTCCCGGGCAGGGGGAACACTGAAGCTTTCTTT; cdr3_aa: CASSQVPGRGNTEAFF
v_call: TRBV2; clone_size: few; j_call: TRBJ2-7; d_call: TRBD2; cdr3_nt: TGTGCCCTTGGGGGGGGACCGAATAGCCGTTACTACGAGCAGTACTTC; cdr3_aa: CALGGGPNSRYYEQYF
v_call: TRBV9; clone_size: many; j_call: TRBJ2-1; d_call: -; cdr3_nt: TGTGCCAGCAGCGTAGACTACCACAATGAGCAGTTCTTC; cdr3_aa: CASSVDYHNEQFF
v_call: TRBV2; clone_size: -; j_call: TRBJ1-5; d_call: -; cdr3_nt: TGTGCCAGCTTCGCCGGCCAGGGGAACCAGCCCCAGCATTTT; cdr3_aa: CASFAGQGNQPQHF
v_call: TRBV6-4; clone_size: many; j_call: TRBJ2-1; d_call: TRBD2; cdr3_nt: TGTGCCAGCAGTGACTCGAGCGGGGGCGGCGATGAGCAGTTCTTC; cdr3_aa: CASSDSSGGGDEQFF
v_call: TRBV9; clone_size: -; j_call: TRBJ1-4; d_call: -; cdr3_nt: TGTGCCAGCAGCGCCTGGACAGCAACTAATGAAAAACTGTTTTTT; cdr3_aa: CASSAWTATNEKLFF
v_call: TRBV7-2; clone_size: few; j_call: TRBJ1-6; d_call: TRBD1; cdr3_nt: TGTGCCAGCAGCTTACTATGGACAGGGGAGTACTCACCCCTCCACTTT; cdr3_aa: CASSLLWTGEYSPLHF
v_call: TRBV3-1; clone_size: few; j_call: TRBJ2-1; d_call: TRBD2; cdr3_nt: TGTGCCAGCAGCGGACTAGCGGGGGGCCTCGATGAGCAGTTCTTC; cdr3_aa: CASSGLAGGLDEQFF
v_call: TRBV20-1; clone_size: -; j_call: TRBJ2-3; d_call: TRBD2; cdr3_nt: TGCAGTGCTAGAAAGGCTAGCGGGGGGGCCTGGGAAACAGATACGCAGTATTTT; cdr3_aa: CSARKASGGAWETDTQYF
v_call: TRBV7-6; clone_size: -; j_call: TRBJ1-5; d_call: TRBD1; cdr3_nt: TGTGCCAGCAGCTCTCGACAGGGGAGCGATCAGCCCCAGCATTTT; cdr3_aa: CASSSRQGSDQPQHF
v_call: TRBV6-4; clone_size: many; j_call: TRBJ2-3; d_call: -; cdr3_nt: TGTGCCAGCAGTGAGACAGGCACCACAGATACGCAGTATTTT; cdr3_aa: CASSETGTTDTQYF
v_call: TRBV5-1; clone_size: -; j_call: TRBJ2-5; d_call: -; cdr3_nt: TGCGCCAGCAGCCGGGGGCCTGACGGACTCGGGGAGACCCAGTACTTC; cdr3_aa: CASSRGPDGLGETQYF
v_call: TRBV28; clone_size: -; j_call: TRBJ1-5; d_call: -; cdr3_nt: TGTGCCAGCAGTCCACTTATTAGGGACAGCAATCAGCCCCAGCATTTT; cdr3_aa: CASSPLIRDSNQPQHF
v_call: TRBV4-1; clone_size: -; j_call: TRBJ2-1; d_call: -; cdr3_nt: TGCGCCAGCAGCCAAAGCAAGGGCAATGAGCAGTTCTTC; cdr3_aa: CASSQSKGNEQFF
v_call: TRBV9; clone_size: -; j_call: TRBJ1-1; d_call: -; cdr3_nt: TGTGCCAGCAGCAAAGACCCCCAGGAGTACACTGAAGCTTTCTTT; cdr3_aa: CASSKDPQEYTEAFF
v_call: TRBV7-3; clone_size: few; j_call: TRBJ2-5; d_call: -; cdr3_nt: TGTGCCAGCAGCTTATCAGGGTGGGGAGAGACCCAGTACTTC; cdr3_aa: CASSLSGWGETQYF
v_call: TRBV4-3; clone_size: many; j_call: TRBJ2-7; d_call: -; cdr3_nt: TGCGCCAGCAGCCAAGCCAGGGCCTACGAGCAGTACTTC; cdr3_aa: CASSQARAYEQYF
v_call: TRBV9; clone_size: few; j_call: TRBJ2-1; d_call: TRBD2; cdr3_nt: TGTGCCAGCAGCGTAAGCGGGGAGTCCTACAATGAGCAGTTCTTC; cdr3_aa: CASSVSGESYNEQFF
v_call: TRBV7-8; clone_size: few; j_call: TRBJ2-1; d_call: -; cdr3_nt: TGTGCCAGCAGCTTACGCAGGGTATCCTACAATGAGCAGTTCTTC; cdr3_aa: CASSLRRVSYNEQFF
v_call: TRBV6-1; clone_size: -; j_call: TRBJ1-5; d_call: -; cdr3_nt: TGTGCCAGCAGCGAGGTGGGGCTCAGCAATCAGCCCCAGCATTTT; cdr3_aa: CASSEVGLSNQPQHF
v_call: TRBV4-1; clone_size: few; j_call: TRBJ2-5; d_call: TRBD1; cdr3_nt: TGCGCCAGCAGCCGCCTGAGCCGACAGGGGGCGGAGACCCAGTACTTC; cdr3_aa: CASSRLSRQGAETQYF
v_call: TRBV20-1; clone_size: few; j_call: TRBJ2-7; d_call: TRBD1; cdr3_nt: TGCAGTGCTAGGGGCCTTAACAGGGGTTCCCCCTACGAGCAGTACTTC; cdr3_aa: CSARGLNRGSPYEQYF
v_call: TRBV7-6; clone_size: many; j_call: TRBJ1-5; d_call: -; cdr3_nt: TGTGCCAGCAGCTCTGTGGGCATCAGGGGAAATCAGCCCCAGCATTTT; cdr3_aa: CASSSVGIRGNQPQHF
v_call: TRBV7-3; clone_size: many; j_call: TRBJ2-3; d_call: -; cdr3_nt: TGTGCCAGCAGCATAGACAGGTTAAGCACAGATACGCAGTATTTT; cdr3_aa: CASSIDRLSTDTQYF
v_call: TRBV9; clone_size: few; j_call: TRBJ1-1; d_call: -; cdr3_nt: TGTGCCAGCAGTCGGGGGTCGAACACTGAAGCTTTCTTT; cdr3_aa: CASSRGSNTEAFF
v_call: TRBV7-2; clone_size: many; j_call: TRBJ2-5; d_call: -; cdr3_nt: TGTGCCAGCAGCTTGAACAGTCAAGAGACCCAGTACTTC; cdr3_aa: CASSLNSQETQYF
v_call: TRBV5-1; clone_size: -; j_call: TRBJ2-1; d_call: -; cdr3_nt: TGCGCCAGCAGCTCCACTAGGGTTGAGCAGTTCTTC; cdr3_aa: CASSSTRVEQFF
v_call: TRBV20-1; clone_size: many; j_call: TRBJ1-1; d_call: TRBD1; cdr3_nt: TGCAGTATAAGGGGGCGACGGAACACTGAAGCTTTCTTT; cdr3_aa: CSIRGRRNTEAFF
v_call: TRBV14; clone_size: few; j_call: TRBJ2-7; d_call: -; cdr3_nt: TGTGCCAGCAGCCAAGTTTACGAGCAGTACTTC; cdr3_aa: CASSQVYEQYF
v_call: TRBV20-1; clone_size: few; j_call: TRBJ1-5; d_call: -; cdr3_nt: TGCAGCGCTGGAGGGGGGAACGATCAGCCCCAGCATTTT; cdr3_aa: CSAGGGNDQPQHF
v_call: TRBV7-2; clone_size: -; j_call: TRBJ2-3; d_call: -; cdr3_nt: TGTGCCAGCAGCTTAGGATACCTAGTGGCGGCCGCGGGGGATACGCAGTATTTT; cdr3_aa: CASSLGYLVAAAGDTQYF
v_call: TRBV6-5; clone_size: few; j_call: TRBJ2-5; d_call: TRBD2; cdr3_nt: TGTGCCAGCAGTTACTCCGGACTAGCGGGGGGAGAGACCCAGTACTTC; cdr3_aa: CASSYSGLAGGETQYF
v_call: TRBV6-5; clone_size: many; j_call: TRBJ2-7; d_call: -; cdr3_nt: TGTGCCAGCAGTTACTCTTGGGAGAGGAGCTACGAGCAGTACTTC; cdr3_aa: CASSYSWERSYEQYF
v_call: TRBV6-4; clone_size: -; j_call: TRBJ2-5; d_call: TRBD2; cdr3_nt: TGTGCCAGCAGTGAACATAGCGGGGGGGGAAAAGAGACCCAGTACTTC; cdr3_aa: CASSEHSGGGKETQYF
v_call: TRBV18; clone_size: -; j_call: TRBJ1-1; d_call: -; cdr3_nt: TGTGCCAGCTCACCAATAGGCCCTGACACTGAAGCTTTCTTT; cdr3_aa: CASSPIGPDTEAFF
v_call: TRBV4-3; clone_size: many; j_call: TRBJ2-1; d_call: TRBD2; cdr3_nt: TGCGCCAGCAGCCAAAACGAGCGGGGGGATTACAATGAGCAGTTCTTC; cdr3_aa: CASSQNERGDYNEQFF
v_call: TRBV20-1; clone_size: few; j_call: TRBJ1-4; d_call: -; cdr3_nt: TGCAGTGCTAGAGGCCCGATGCGTAATAATGAAAAACTGTTTTTT; cdr3_aa: CSARGPMRNNEKLFF
v_call: TRBV11-3; clone_size: few; j_call: TRBJ1-6; d_call: TRBD1; cdr3_nt: TGTGCCAGCAGCCGGGACAGCCTTAATTCACCCCTCCACTTT; cdr3_aa: CASSRDSLNSPLHF
v_call: TRBV11-2; clone_size: few; j_call: TRBJ2-3; d_call: -; cdr3_nt: TGTGCCAGCAGCTTAGACGGGGGTAGCCTAGATACGCAGTATTTT; cdr3_aa: CASSLDGGSLDTQYF
v_call: TRBV4-1; clone_size: -; j_call: TRBJ2-5; d_call: -; cdr3_nt: TGCGCCAGCAGAAGAGTGGAGGGGGTGGAGACCCAGTACTTC; cdr3_aa: CASRRVEGVETQYF
v_call: TRBV18; clone_size: few; j_call: TRBJ2-5; d_call: -; cdr3_nt: TGTGCCAGCTCACCGGGGGTACGAGAGACCCAGTACTTC; cdr3_aa: CASSPGVRETQYF
v_call: TRBV6-1; clone_size: many; j_call: TRBJ1-1; d_call: -; cdr3_nt: TGTGCCACAACGAGGGGTTGGGGTACGAACACTGAAGCTTTCTTT; cdr3_aa: CATTRGWGTNTEAFF
v_call: TRBV20-1; clone_size: few; j_call: TRBJ2-7; d_call: -; cdr3_nt: TGCAGTGCTAGGGAGGGACTCCTCCACGAGCAGTACTTC; cdr3_aa: CSAREGLLHEQYF
v_call: TRBV5-1; clone_size: -; j_call: TRBJ1-2; d_call: TRBD1; cdr3_nt: TGCGCCAGCAGCTTGGGTCTGGGACAGGACTATGGCTACACCTTC; cdr3_aa: CASSLGLGQDYGYTF